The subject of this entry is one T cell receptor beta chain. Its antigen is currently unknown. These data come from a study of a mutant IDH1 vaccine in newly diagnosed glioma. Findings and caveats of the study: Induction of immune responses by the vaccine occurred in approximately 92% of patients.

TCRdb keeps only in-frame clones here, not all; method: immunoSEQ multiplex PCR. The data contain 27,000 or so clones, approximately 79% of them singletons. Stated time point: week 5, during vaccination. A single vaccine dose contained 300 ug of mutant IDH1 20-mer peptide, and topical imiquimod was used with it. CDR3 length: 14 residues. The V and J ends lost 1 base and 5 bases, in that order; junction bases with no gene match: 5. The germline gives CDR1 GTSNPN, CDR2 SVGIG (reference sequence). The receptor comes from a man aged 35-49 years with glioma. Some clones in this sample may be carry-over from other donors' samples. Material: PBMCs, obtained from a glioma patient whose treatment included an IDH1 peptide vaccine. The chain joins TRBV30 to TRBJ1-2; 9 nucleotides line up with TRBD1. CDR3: CAWSGTGVRYGYTF. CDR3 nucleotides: TGTGCCTGGAGTGGGACAGGGGTTCGGTATGGCTACACCTTC.